One and the same sample provided the 30 T cell receptor beta chains below, sequenced in a study of blood T cell repertoires in COVID-19. Profiling relied on immunoSEQ multiplex PCR, and the TCRdb table lists in-frame clones only, not all of them. The table has roughly 100,000 clones, more than 75% seen once. Sequencing input: peripheral blood. These receptors were collected from a man between 50 and 59 years old with active or convalescent COVID-19.

V gene TRBV9 combines with J gene TRBJ1-2, with 10 bases lining up with TRBD1. The CDR3 has 14 residues. Germline-derived CDR1 and CDR2 are SGDLS and YYNGEE. Unmatched junction bases numbered 4, after V lost 0 bases and J lost 8 bases. CDR3 protein: CASSVGQGAEGYTF. The CDR3 DNA reads as TGTGCCAGCAGCGTAGGACAGGGGGCTGAGGGCTACACCTTC.

The CDR3 protein is CASRGGGQPQHF. The CDR3 DNA sequence: TGTGCCAGCAGGGGAGGAGGTCAGCCCCAGCATTTT. This chain uses TRBV12-3 or TRBV12-4 with TRBJ1-5, with D hard to call. The CDR3 contains 12 residues. Trimming took 6 bases from V and 6 from J, leaving 9 bases between them.

This sequence joins TRBV5-4 and TRBJ1-4; no clear D gene. Trimming removed 3 bases at V and 3 bases at J, with 18 bases between. Per germline, CDR1 SGHNT and CDR2 YYREEE (reference sequence). The CDR3 is made up of 17 amino acids. The CDR3 bases are TGTGCCAGCAGCTCGGTCGGGGATTTAGATTCTAATGAAAAACTGTTTTTT. Its translation is CASSSVGDLDSNEKLFF.

This clone was counted a few times. This chain joins TRBV11-2 and TRBJ1-1; no reliable D call. This CDR3 has 12 residues. Trimming removed 2 bases from V and 1 base from J, with 2 bases in between. Germline CDR1 is SGHAT and CDR2 is FQNNGV. The CDR3 DNA follows: TGTGCCAGCAGCTTACAGAACACTGAAGCTTTCTTT. Its translation: CASSLQNTEAFF.

The V and J genes are TRBV6-5 and TRBJ1-3; a possible D gene is TRBD1 (6 bases). Looked up from germline, CDR1 is MNHEY and CDR2 is SVGAGI. Trimming cost V 6 bases and J 1 base, with 10 bases left between them. This CDR3 comprises 14 residues. The CDR3 protein is CASSTGFSGNTIYF. The CDR3 bases are TGTGCCAGCAGCACAGGGTTTTCTGGAAACACCATATATTTT.

This clone turned up a few times. V is TRBV2 and J is TRBJ1-2, with TRBD1 identical over 7 bases. V shed 4 bases, J shed 4 bases, and the junction held 6 bases outside the gene matches. CDR1 is SNHLY, CDR2 FYNNEI, per germline. CDR3 size: 14 residues. In nucleotides, the CDR3 is TGTGCCAGCAGTGTTGGGACAGAAGGCTATGGCTACACCTTC. Its protein product is CASSVGTEGYGYTF. The full variable domain, completed using reference TRBV2 and TRBJ1-2, is EPEVTQTPSHQVTQMGQEVILRCVPISNHLYFYWYRQILGQKVEFLVSFYNNEISEKSEIFDDQFSVERPDGSNFTLKIRSTKLEDSAMYFCASSVGTEGYGYTFGSGTRLTVV.

The chain joins TRBV6-5 to TRBJ1-4; D remains ambiguous. Trimming took off 6 bases at V and 1 base at J, with 9 bases between the two ends. CDR3 length equals 14 residues. Per the germline V gene, CDR1 is MNHEY and CDR2 is SVGAGI. DNA for the CDR3: TGTGCCAGCAGCCCAGGTCTAACTAATGAAAAACTGTTTTTT. This encodes CASSPGLTNEKLFF.

The rearrangement links TRBV4-3 to TRBJ2-2; a possible D gene is TRBD1 (6 bases). Trimming took 5 bases from V and 6 from J, leaving 13 bases between them. The CDR3 covers 14 residues. Germline V CDR1 and CDR2: LGHNA, YSLEER. The CDR3 sequence: CASSFNTGPGELFF. CDR3 nucleotides: TGCGCCAGCAGCTTCAATACAGGGCCCGGGGAGCTGTTTTTT.

The chain couples TRBV7-2 to TRBJ2-2, with D possibly TRBD1 on 5 matching bases. Per the germline V gene, CDR1 is SGHTA and CDR2 is FQGNSA. CDR3 size: 15 residues. Trimming took 3 bases from V and 2 from J, leaving 10 bases between them. The CDR3 protein is CASSFDDSNTGELFF. The DNA for the CDR3 is TGTGCCAGCAGCTTTGACGACAGTAACACCGGGGAGCTGTTTTTT.

This clone was seen at least ten times. The V gene is TRBV4-1, the J gene TRBJ1-4; 7 bases are a match to TRBD1. Germline assignment: CDR1 MGHRA and CDR2 YSYEKL. The CDR3 is made up of 16 amino acids. V trimming: 1 base; J trimming: 5 bases; junction bases outside the gene matches: 7. The CDR3 nucleotides are TGCGCCAGCAGCCAAGGACAGGGCCTAGAGAATGAAAAACTGTTTTTT. It encodes CASSQGQGLENEKLFF.

Details on this clone: Within the sample, other DNA sequences also encode this same CDR3. This chain uses TRBV7-9 with TRBJ2-1; 9 bases line up with TRBD1. This CDR3 region has 14 residues. Germline CDR1 and CDR2: SEHNR and FQNEAQ (reference sequence). The J segment lost 5 bases and the V segment lost 3 bases, leaving 2 bases of the junction unmatched. CDR3 nucleotide sequence: TGTGCCAGCAGCTTGGGACAGGGTAACAATGAGCAGTTCTTC. As protein: CASSLGQGNNEQFF. The full variable domain, its missing parts supplied by reference TRBV7-9 and TRBJ2-1, is DTGVSQNPRHKITKRGQNVTFRCDPISEHNRLYWYRQTLGQGPEFLTYFQNEAQLEKSRLLSDRFSAERPKGSFSTLEIQRTEQGDSAMYLCASSLGQGNNEQFFGPGTRLTVL.

This chain uses TRBV5-1 with TRBJ2-3; 9 nucleotides match TRBD1. Unmatched junction bases numbered 7, after V lost 4 bases and J lost 4 bases. Germline CDR1 SGHRS, CDR2 YFSETQ. CDR3 length: 15 residues. The CDR3 DNA reads as TGCGCCAGCAGCCACGGGACAGGGATGGCAGATACGCAGTATTTT. It encodes CASSHGTGMADTQYF.

The chain combines TRBV7-7 with TRBJ2-5, with 8 bases that match TRBD1. V gave up 3 bases and J gave up 1 base; unmatched junction bases: 1. This CDR3 comprises 14 residues. Germline CDR1 SSHAT, CDR2 FNYEAQ (reference sequence). CDR3 residues: CASSFGQGQETQYF. CDR3 in DNA: TGTGCCAGCAGCTTTGGACAGGGCCAAGAGACCCAGTACTTC.

This chain connects TRBV7-8 to TRBJ2-7, with TRBD1 matching 9 bases. The germline gives CDR1 SGHVS, CDR2 FQNEAQ. V gave up 5 bases and J gave up 3 bases; unmatched junction bases: 8. This CDR3 contains 15 residues. CDR3 protein: CASSPRGQGNYEQYF. The DNA for the CDR3 is TGTGCCAGCAGCCCCCGGGGACAGGGAAACTACGAGCAGTACTTC.

The CDR3 reads CASSEWSDSYEQYF. Written as DNA, the CDR3 is TGTGCCAGCAGTGAATGGTCAGACTCCTACGAGCAGTACTTC. The chain joins TRBV6-1 to TRBJ2-7; unclear D gene. V lost 2 bases, J lost 0 bases, and 8 bases lay in between. The germline V gene has CDR1 MNHNS and CDR2 SASEGT. This CDR3 comprises 14 residues.

This chain connects TRBV9 to TRBJ2-5; TRBD2 matches at 11 bases. Germline V gene lookup returns CDR1 SGDLS and CDR2 YYNGEE. The J segment lost 1 base and the V segment lost 4 bases, leaving 6 bases of the junction unmatched. The CDR3 length is 16 residues. CDR3 DNA sequence: TGTGCCAGCAGCCCCACTAGCGGGGGAACCCAAGAGACCCAGTACTTC. Its protein is CASSPTSGGTQETQYF. Variable domain in full (rest from reference TRBV9 and TRBJ2-5): DSGVTQTPKHLITATGQRVTLRCSPRSGDLSVYWYQQSLDQGLQFLIQYYNGEERAKGNILERFSAQQFPDLHSELNLSSLELGDSALYFCASSPTSGGTQETQYFGPGTRLLVL.

The V and J genes are TRBV27 and TRBJ2-1; 7 bases agree with TRBD1. CDR1 and CDR2 from the germline V gene are MNHEY and SMNVEV (reference sequence). V dropped 5 bases and J dropped 4; count of bases not matched to a gene: 5. The CDR3 spans 14 residues. The DNA for the CDR3 is TGTGCCAGCAGTCCCGGGACAGATTACAATGAGCAGTTCTTC. This codes for CASSPGTDYNEQFF.

The chain joins TRBV28 to TRBJ1-6, with TRBD1 matching over 7 bases. CDR1 is MDHEN and CDR2 is SYDVKM in the germline V gene. J was trimmed by 0 bases and V by 5 bases; bases with no gene match: 1. The CDR3 is made up of 15 amino acids. CDR3 protein: CASSGTVSYNSPLHF. The CDR3 bases are TGTGCCAGCAGTGGGACAGTCTCCTATAATTCACCCCTCCACTTT.

The rearrangement uses TRBV10-3 and TRBJ2-7, with 8 nucleotides matching TRBD1. The CDR3 runs to 13 residues. Germline-derived CDR1 and CDR2 are ENHRY and SYGVKD. Unmatched junction bases numbered 4, after V lost 4 bases and J lost 5 bases. The DNA of the CDR3 is TGTGCCATCAGTGTCACAGGGGGTAACGAGCAGTACTTC. It translates to CAISVTGGNEQYF.

The DNA for the CDR3 is TGTGCCAGCAGCCCGAGGGGCGGGGGGAACGCAGATACGCAGTATTTT. As protein: CASSPRGGGNADTQYF. This chain connects TRBV11-2 to TRBJ2-3, with 8 bases identical to TRBD2. The CDR3 spans 16 residues. With V trimmed by 5 bases and J by 4 bases, 11 bases remained unmatched. CDR1 is SGHAT, CDR2 FQNNGV, per germline.

This clone showed up just a few times. The chain combines TRBV24-1 with TRBJ2-7; TRBD1 agrees at 8 bases. The CDR3 extends over 13 amino acids. CDR1 and CDR2 (germline): KGHDR, SFDVKD. Trimming removed 7 bases from V and 5 bases from J; junction bases left unmatched: 6. CDR3 coding DNA: TGTGCCACCAGGGACAGGGAGTATCACGAGCAGTACGTC. Translating gives CATRDREYHEQYV.

The rearrangement links TRBV4-3 to TRBJ1-6; 8 nucleotides align to TRBD1. The CDR3 sequence is 17 residues long. Germline V gene sequence: CDR1 LGHNA, CDR2 YSLEER. V was pared by 0 bases and J by 8 bases, with 9 bases of the junction left unmatched. CDR3 protein: CASSQEPPGTGYSPLHF. The CDR3 region has the DNA TGCGCCAGCAGCCAAGAACCCCCCGGGACAGGATATTCACCCCTCCACTTT.

This sequence joins TRBV2 and TRBJ2-3; D remains unclear. The germline V and J ends were trimmed by 5 bases and 3 bases, with 12 bases remaining between them. This CDR3 is built from 14 residues. Germline-derived CDR1 and CDR2 are SNHLY and FYNNEI. The CDR3 is CASSFAETTDTQYF. CDR3 DNA sequence: TGTGCCAGCAGTTTTGCGGAAACTACAGATACGCAGTATTTT.

This clone appeared a few times. This chain uses TRBV6-1 with TRBJ1-2; TRBD1 is a possible D gene (6 bases). Germline V lookup: CDR1 MNHNS, CDR2 SASEGT. V was shortened by 3 bases and J by 6 bases, with 8 bases between the two germline ends. The CDR3 sequence is 12 residues long. The CDR3 sequence: CASSDRGDGYTF. Written as DNA, the CDR3 is TGTGCCAGCAGTGACAGGGGTGATGGCTACACCTTC.

This chain links TRBV5-4 with TRBJ2-7; D is uncertain. Germline values: CDR1 SGHNT, CDR2 YYREEE (reference sequence). This CDR3 comprises 12 residues. Trimming cost V 2 bases and J 5 bases, with 8 bases left between them. This CDR3 reads CASSFSSNEQYF. In nucleotides, the CDR3 is TGTGCCAGCAGCTTTTCGAGTAACGAGCAGTACTTC.

This clone was picked up one time. This rearrangement joins TRBV6-5 to TRBJ2-7, with 7 bases identical to TRBD1. V gave up 5 bases and J gave up 4 bases; unmatched junction bases: 2. Germline values: CDR1 MNHEY, CDR2 SVGAGI. The CDR3 extends over 12 amino acids. The CDR3 DNA is TGTGCCAGCAGTCAACAGGGGTACGAGCAGTACGTC. It specifies CASSQQGYEQYV.

The CDR3 here is CAIRTQEGSYGYTF. The CDR3 DNA is TGTGCCATCAGAACTCAGGAGGGCTCTTATGGCTACACCTTC. The chain carries TRBV10-3 and TRBJ1-2; D gene uncertain. Trimming removed 6 bases from V and 5 bases from J, with 16 bases in between. CDR3 size: 14 residues. CDR1 is ENHRY and CDR2 is SYGVKD in the germline V gene.

This chain connects TRBV5-1 to TRBJ2-5; TRBD2 aligns across 9 bases. Germline-derived CDR1 and CDR2 are SGHRS and YFSETQ. The J segment lost 5 bases and the V segment lost 1 base, leaving 6 bases of the junction unmatched. The CDR3 covers 15 residues. CDR3 DNA: TGCGCCAGCAGCTTGCAGGCTAGCGGGGATGAGACCCAGTACTTC. It specifies CASSLQASGDETQYF.

J is TRBJ2-1 and V is TRBV3-1 (or the pseudogene TRBV3-2); D might be TRBD2 (5 bases). CDR1 and CDR2 (germline): LGHDT, YNNKEL (reference sequence). V lost 4 bases and J lost 0, with 16 bases in between. The CDR3 loop spans 17 amino acids. The CDR3 reads CASSLRVERLSYNEQFF. The CDR3 DNA sequence: TGTGCCAGCAGCCTTCGAGTCGAGCGGCTCTCCTACAATGAGCAGTTCTTC.

The chain joins TRBV18 to TRBJ1-4, with 7 nucleotides matching TRBD1. The J segment lost 0 bases and the V segment lost 4 bases, leaving 5 bases of the junction unmatched. This CDR3 comprises 16 residues. Germline assignment: CDR1 KGHSH and CDR2 LQKENI. The CDR3: CASSLRQGATNEKLFF. The CDR3, as DNA: TGTGCCAGCTCACTTCGACAGGGCGCAACTAATGAAAAACTGTTTTTT. The variable domain in full, completed from reference TRBV18 and TRBJ1-4, reads NAGVMQNPRHLVRRRGQEARLRCSPMKGHSHVYWYRQLPEEGLKFMVYLQKENIIDESGMPKERFSAEFPKEGPSILRIQQVVRGDSAAYFCASSLRQGATNEKLFFGSGTQLSVL.